What follows are 8 T cell receptor beta chains derived from one specimen sequenced in a study of blood T cells in healthy people across ages. With a J-beta primer mix and a sample-barcoded 5' primer, a second PCR ran about 6 to 11 cycles. MiXCR was run by TCRdb on the 5' RACE reads, yielding one entry per CDR3 protein. The repertoire holds about 650,000 distinct CDR3 sequences, with 32% as singletons. The source material was blood. The receptors originated from a woman older than 75 in good health.

This clonotype came up many times. This chain joins TRBV6-6 and TRBJ2-3; no firm D call. Per germline, CDR1 MNHNY and CDR2 SVGAGI (reference sequence). V lost 6 bases and J 4 bases, leaving 14 bases between the germline ends. The CDR3 consists of 14 residues. The CDR3 bases are TGTGCCAGCAGCGTCCGGACGGATGCAGATACGCAGTATTTT. It is translated as CASSVRTDADTQYF.

This clonotype was seen at least ten times. V gene TRBV3-1 combines with J gene TRBJ2-1, with D possibly matching TRBD1 (5 bases). Per the germline V gene, CDR1 is LGHDT and CDR2 is YNNKEL (reference sequence). The CDR3 has 16 amino acids. Trimming pared 0 bases from V and 5 bases from J, leaving 14 bases between. The CDR3: CASSQEWGRGNNEQFF. CDR3 in DNA: TGTGCCAGCAGCCAAGAATGGGGAAGGGGTAACAATGAGCAGTTCTTC.

In this sample, this clonotype turned up many times. The chain carries TRBV10-3 and TRBJ1-2; 7 bases match TRBD1. With 6 bases clipped from V and 0 bases from J, the junction kept 10 bases outside the gene matches. The germline gives CDR1 ENHRY, CDR2 SYGVKD. The CDR3 loop spans 16 amino acids. CDR3 coding DNA: TGTGCCATCAGGTCCGGGACAGCTCCTACTAACTATGGCTACACCTTC. As protein: CAIRSGTAPTNYGYTF.

This clonotype showed up many times. The rearrangement uses TRBV29-1 and TRBJ1-5; D ambiguous. The germline gives CDR1 SQVTM, CDR2 ANQGSEA. The CDR3 has 14 amino acids. Trimming shortened V by 4 bases and J by 1 base, and 11 bases separated the two germline ends. CDR3 DNA sequence: TGCAGCGTTGTAATGGGCCCGAGCAATCAGCCCCAGCATTTT. This codes for CSVVMGPSNQPQHF.

This clonotype was recorded at least ten times. J is TRBJ2-7 and V is TRBV20-1, with D maybe TRBD2 (5 bases). V was shortened by 6 bases and J by 3 bases, with 15 bases between the two germline ends. Per germline, CDR1 DFQATT and CDR2 SNEGSKA (reference sequence). The CDR3 is made up of 13 amino acids. CDR3 DNA: TGCAGTGCCGGGGAAACAGCACTCTACGAGCAGTACTTC. Protein sequence: CSAGETALYEQYF.

There are many counts of this clonotype. The chain has TRBV5-1 and TRBJ2-3; D may be TRBD1 (5 bases). Germline loops: CDR1 SGHRS, CDR2 YFSETQ. The CDR3 is made up of 15 amino acids. V was shortened by 3 bases and J by 4 bases, with 15 bases between the two germline ends. The CDR3 bases are TGCGCCAGCAGCTCCACCGGACACCGAGCAGATACGCAGTATTTT. This translates into CASSSTGHRADTQYF.

This clonotype was observed a few times. The chain recombines TRBV30 with TRBJ2-5; either TRBD1 or TRBD2 may supply D (6 bases each). The V gene lost 0 bases and the J gene lost 4 bases, with 24 bases spanning the gap. From germline, CDR1 is GTSNPN and CDR2 SVGIG (reference sequence). This CDR3 has 18 residues. DNA of the CDR3: TGTGCCTGGAGTGTTGTTGTGAGGAGGGACACAATCCCAGAGACCCAGTACTTC. It yields the protein CAWSVVVRRDTIPETQYF.

This clonotype was counted a single time. This may arise from a read error, as a much more abundant clone is one base away. The rearrangement uses TRBV6-6 and TRBJ2-7; tentatively, D is TRBD1 (7 bases). Germline values: CDR1 MNHNY, CDR2 SVGAGI (reference sequence). The CDR3 length is 14 residues. V lost 6 bases and J lost 6, with 18 bases in between. Here the CDR3 reads CASSLARGACEQYF. CDR3 DNA: TGTGCCAGCAGCCTGGCCAGGGGGGCCTGCGAGCAGTACTTC.